Listed below are T cell receptor beta chains from one sample, sequenced in a study of OX40 agonist ivuxolimab in advanced cancers. Sequencing used immunoSEQ multiplex PCR; TCRdb keeps in-frame clones, though not all of them. The sample consists of under 60,000 clones, about 88% of them appearing once. This specimen was CD4+ or CD8+ T cells sorted from blood, taken in a trial of the OX40 agonist ivuxolimab. These TCRs come from an adult with an advanced solid tumor such as melanoma, head and neck, liver or kidney cancer. Both conserved end residues are trimmed from each CDR3. D genes are given only for firm matches.

V gene: TRBV6-1
J gene: TRBJ1-2
D gene: NA
CDR3 protein: ASSPDGGLYGYT

V gene: TRBV19
J gene: TRBJ1-5
D gene: NA
CDR3 protein: ASSYVRAANQPQH

V gene: TRBV7-3
J gene: TRBJ2-1
D gene: TRBD2
CDR3 protein: ASSFGGTTNNEQF

V gene: TRBV7-6
J gene: TRBJ1-1
D gene: NA
CDR3 protein: ASSLGAGNTEAF

V gene: TRBV15
J gene: TRBJ2-3
D gene: NA
CDR3 protein: ATSRASPDTQY

V gene: TRBV9
J gene: TRBJ2-7
D gene: TRBD1
CDR3 protein: ASSVAAGGSIHSYEQY

V gene: TRBV6-1
J gene: TRBJ2-1
D gene: TRBD2
CDR3 protein: ASSEALAGGGNEQF

V gene: TRBV10-3
J gene: TRBJ1-1
D gene: TRBD1
CDR3 protein: ATGQGNTEAF

V gene: TRBV4-1
J gene: TRBJ1-2
D gene: NA
CDR3 protein: ASSQASRTTSYGYT

V gene: TRBV6-1
J gene: TRBJ2-5
D gene: NA
CDR3 protein: ASSGQSVPGETQY

V gene: TRBV28
J gene: TRBJ1-4
D gene: NA
CDR3 protein: ASSALGPNNEKLF

V gene: TRBV5-1
J gene: TRBJ1-2
D gene: NA
CDR3 protein: ASNRDGTQRYGYT

V gene: TRBV19
J gene: TRBJ2-7
D gene: TRBD1
CDR3 protein: ASSSTTGGYEQY

V gene: TRBV9
J gene: TRBJ2-4
D gene: TRBD2
CDR3 protein: ASSAGTSGSIIQY

V gene: TRBV7-9
J gene: TRBJ2-1
D gene: TRBD2
CDR3 protein: ASSFSLAGGDEQF

V gene: TRBV29-1
J gene: TRBJ2-5
D gene: NA
CDR3 protein: SGAGVDGETQY

V gene: TRBV28
J gene: TRBJ2-5
D gene: NA
CDR3 protein: ASSLRGAPRTQY

V gene: TRBV10-1
J gene: TRBJ2-5
D gene: NA
CDR3 protein: ASQPRDEETQY

V gene: TRBV18
J gene: TRBJ2-2
D gene: TRBD2
CDR3 protein: ASSLTSGSTGELF

V gene: TRBV4-1
J gene: TRBJ1-5
D gene: NA
CDR3 protein: ASSQDGQSNQPQH

V gene: TRBV14
J gene: TRBJ2-3
D gene: NA
CDR3 protein: ASSRQQGTDTQY

V gene: TRBV2
J gene: TRBJ1-1
D gene: TRBD1
CDR3 protein: ASSEQGGNTEAF

V gene: TRBV6-6
J gene: NA
D gene: TRBD1
CDR3 protein: ASSLDRSYEQY

V gene: TRBV5-6
J gene: TRBJ2-2
D gene: TRBD2
CDR3 protein: ASSLAGGNTGELF

V gene: TRBV11-3
J gene: TRBJ1-1
D gene: NA
CDR3 protein: ASSWSGGDTEAF

V gene: TRBV4-3
J gene: TRBJ1-1
D gene: NA
CDR3 protein: ASSQGDGNTEAF

V gene: TRBV7-2
J gene: TRBJ2-7
D gene: TRBD1
CDR3 protein: ASSSTGTGGEQY

V gene: TRBV2
J gene: TRBJ2-7
D gene: TRBD1
CDR3 protein: ASSPGTDYSYEQY

V gene: TRBV10-3
J gene: TRBJ2-5
D gene: NA
CDR3 protein: AISEGRTQETQY

V gene: TRBV10-1
J gene: TRBJ2-5
D gene: TRBD1
CDR3 protein: ASSGPGQSKETQY

V gene: TRBV11-2
J gene: TRBJ1-2
D gene: NA
CDR3 protein: ASSFGELWGHNYGYT

V gene: TRBV5-8
J gene: TRBJ1-5
D gene: NA
CDR3 protein: ASSPDHSNQPQH

V gene: TRBV28
J gene: TRBJ1-3
D gene: NA
CDR3 protein: ASSLGGGISGNTIY

V gene: TRBV19
J gene: TRBJ2-2
D gene: NA
CDR3 protein: ASIQGQGTGELF

V gene: TRBV19
J gene: TRBJ2-5
D gene: TRBD1
CDR3 protein: ASSARDREETQY

V gene: TRBV5-1
J gene: TRBJ1-5
D gene: NA
CDR3 protein: ASSLAGDVLQPQH

V gene: TRBV7-6
J gene: TRBJ2-5
D gene: NA
CDR3 protein: ASSLAFAQETQY

V gene: TRBV7-6
J gene: TRBJ1-2
D gene: NA
CDR3 protein: ASSPSSADWSGYT

V gene: TRBV7-6
J gene: TRBJ1-1
D gene: NA
CDR3 protein: ASSVDRLGTTEAF

V gene: TRBV30
J gene: TRBJ1-1
D gene: TRBD1
CDR3 protein: AWRTGGTEAF

V gene: TRBV14
J gene: TRBJ1-4
D gene: TRBD1
CDR3 protein: ASSQWDRGTEKLF

V gene: TRBV28
J gene: TRBJ1-6
D gene: NA
CDR3 protein: ASIKGYNSPLH

V gene: TRBV4-1
J gene: TRBJ2-7
D gene: TRBD2
CDR3 protein: ASSHKLAESYEQY

V gene: TRBV7-7
J gene: TRBJ2-1
D gene: TRBD2
CDR3 protein: ASSLTSGGYNEQF

V gene: TRBV2
J gene: TRBJ1-2
D gene: NA
CDR3 protein: ASGLAGTAVNYGYT

V gene: TRBV4-1
J gene: TRBJ2-3
D gene: NA
CDR3 protein: ASSQVGSLTDTQY

V gene: TRBV18
J gene: TRBJ2-5
D gene: NA
CDR3 protein: ASSPGDAETQY